A single sample is the source of the 20 T cell receptor beta chains below, sequenced in a study of T cell changes during pregnancy in multiple sclerosis. Here immunoSEQ multiplex PCR was the method, and the copy in TCRdb shows in-frame clones only, minus some. The repertoire holds 29,000 or so clones, roughly nine tenths seen once, with 6.5% to 7% in the top ten. The starting material was CD8+ T cells from peripheral blood mononuclear cells, obtained in the second trimester of pregnancy. Source of these receptors: a female donor with multiple sclerosis, enrolled in a pregnancy study.

The chain joins TRBV25-1 to TRBJ1-1; 9 bases align to TRBD1. The CDR3 is 16 amino acids. After removal of 3 bases from V and 3 bases from J, the junction contained 8 bases not matched to a gene. In germline, CDR1 is MGHDK, CDR2 SYGVNS. The CDR3 DNA sequence: TGTGCCAGCAGTGACCGGACAGGGGCCAGAGACACTGAAGCTTTCTTT. Translation gives CASSDRTGARDTEAFF.

The V and J genes are TRBV7-9 and TRBJ2-5; D not resolved. This CDR3 spans 15 amino acids. Deletions cut 1 base from V and 2 bases from J, with 11 bases between. Germline lookup yields CDR1 SEHNR and CDR2 FQNEAQ (reference sequence). The CDR3 sequence: CASSLVRVKQETQYF. CDR3 in DNA: TGTGCCAGCAGCTTAGTTCGGGTAAAGCAAGAGACCCAGTACTTC.

V is TRBV4-1 and J is TRBJ1-1, with D unclear. Germline-derived CDR1 and CDR2 are MGHRA and YSYEKL. The V and J ends lost 0 bases and 4 bases respectively, with 12 bases between them. The CDR3 has 15 residues. The CDR3 protein is CASSQEGEGSTEAFF. DNA for the CDR3: TGCGCCAGCAGCCAAGAAGGCGAGGGAAGCACTGAAGCTTTCTTT.

About this clone: At one end, the junction sequence differs from germline, possibly due to a read error. This sample also contains other DNA sequences that code for the same CDR3. This chain links TRBV5-6 with TRBJ1-2; 9 nucleotides agree with TRBD1. Germline values: CDR1 SGHDT, CDR2 YYEEEE. CDR3 length equals 14 residues. The CDR3 protein is CASSTGTGLGGYTF. The CDR3 region has the DNA TGCGCCAGCAGCACGGGGACAGGGTTGGGAGGCTACACCTTC.

V gene TRBV28 combines with J gene TRBJ2-1, with TRBD2 matching over 10 bases. This CDR3 has 15 residues. Germline CDR1 reads MDHEN; CDR2 reads SYDVKM. The V and J ends lost 5 bases and 5 bases, in that order; junction bases with no gene match: 6. The CDR3 coding sequence is TGTGCCAGCAGTCCAGGACTAGCGGAAAACAATGAGCAGTTCTTC. Translation gives CASSPGLAENNEQFF.

This chain uses TRBV27 with TRBJ1-2; possible D gene TRBD1, 5 bases. The CDR3 length is 16 residues. CDR1 is MNHEY and CDR2 is SMNVEV in the germline V gene (reference sequence). The ends were cut back, 1 base at V and 3 bases at J, with 15 bases in the middle. DNA of the CDR3: TGTGCCAGCAGTTTATACAGGAGACCAAATGACTATGGCTACACCTTC. As protein: CASSLYRRPNDYGYTF.

The rearrangement uses TRBV7-2 and TRBJ1-1; D is unclear. Per the germline V gene, CDR1 is SGHTA and CDR2 is FQGNSA. Trimming removed 8 bases at V and 8 bases at J, with 15 bases between. The CDR3 covers 12 residues. CDR3 sequence reads: CASAPEVGEAFF. The CDR3 coding sequence is TGTGCCAGCGCTCCGGAGGTCGGCGAAGCTTTCTTT.

This sequence joins TRBV5-4 and TRBJ2-1; 8 positions agree with TRBD2. V was clipped by 2 bases and J by 7 bases; unmatched bases: 5. The CDR3 has 14 amino acids. CDR1 and CDR2 from the germline V gene are SGHNT and YYREEE (reference sequence). This CDR3 reads CASSFGRVMNEQFF. The CDR3 DNA follows: TGTGCCAGCAGCTTCGGGAGGGTAATGAATGAGCAGTTCTTC.

This sequence joins TRBV6-5 and TRBJ1-2; no clear D gene. V lost 6 bases to trimming and J lost 0 bases, with 8 bases between them. The germline V gene has CDR1 MNHEY and CDR2 SVGAGI. The CDR3 consists of 13 residues. The CDR3 reads CASSLAANYGYTF. The CDR3 nucleotides are TGTGCCAGCAGCCTAGCTGCTAACTATGGCTACACCTTC.

In its sample, this clone was seen once. This sequence joins TRBV6-5 and TRBJ2-5; D is possibly TRBD1 (6 bases). The CDR3 runs to 16 residues. The germline gives CDR1 MNHEY, CDR2 SVGAGI. Trimming stripped 4 bases from V and 2 bases from J, with 17 bases between. CDR3 sequence reads: CASSSPGQLSQETQYF. CDR3 nucleotides: TGTGCCAGCAGTTCCCCGGGACAACTTAGTCAAGAGACCCAGTACTTC.

The V gene is TRBV27, the J gene TRBJ1-2; the match to TRBD1 covers 8 bases. This CDR3 has 14 residues. J was trimmed by 8 bases and V by 6 bases; bases with no gene match: 11. Germline CDR1 reads MNHEY; CDR2 reads SMNVEV (reference sequence). The CDR3 here is CASSITGQVVGYTF. CDR3 nucleotides: TGTGCCAGCAGCATTACGGGACAGGTAGTCGGCTACACCTTC.

This sequence joins TRBV7-3 and TRBJ2-3; TRBD2 might be the D (6 bases). From germline, CDR1 is SGHTA and CDR2 FQGTGA. The CDR3 has 16 amino acids. V was clipped by 2 bases and J by 0 bases, with 12 bases between them. The CDR3 spells CASSLYSGASTDTQYF. The CDR3, as DNA: TGTGCCAGCAGCTTATATAGCGGAGCTAGCACAGATACGCAGTATTTT.

This chain uses TRBV5-6 with TRBJ1-2; TRBD1 matches at 7 bases. Trimming at V came to 0 bases and at J to 3 bases, leaving 5 bases not matched to a gene. Germline CDR1 and CDR2: SGHDT and YYEEEE. This CDR3 is built from 15 residues. CDR3 nucleotide sequence: TGTGCCAGCAGCTTGGAGGGGCAGGGGGACTATGGCTACACCTTC. Its protein product is CASSLEGQGDYGYTF.

V gene TRBV19 combines with J gene TRBJ2-1; 9 bases align to TRBD2. Germline CDR1 reads LNHDA; CDR2 reads SQIVND (reference sequence). The V gene end was trimmed by 4 bases and the J gene end by 3 bases; junction bases not matched to a gene: 7. This CDR3 comprises 16 residues. The CDR3, as DNA: TGTGCCAGTAGTACCCAGGCGGGAGGGATCTACAATGAGCAGTTCTTC. Translation: CASSTQAGGIYNEQFF.

The table lists this clone with a few counts. The chain employs TRBV2 and TRBJ1-2; D perhaps matches TRBD1 (6 bases). V lost 8 bases, J lost 8 bases, and 15 bases lay in between. The CDR3 totals 12 residues. Germline V gene sequence: CDR1 SNHLY, CDR2 FYNNEI. The CDR3 DNA reads as TGTGCCAGCGAATGGGGACAAGAAGGCTACACCTTC. It encodes CASEWGQEGYTF.

The chain recombines TRBV28 with TRBJ2-7; tentatively, D is TRBD2 (5 bases). The V gene lost 3 bases and the J gene lost 3 bases, with 12 bases spanning the gap. The CDR3 has 14 amino acids. Germline assignment: CDR1 MDHEN and CDR2 SYDVKM. CDR3 in amino acids: CASSFLANYYEQYF. The CDR3 nucleotides are TGTGCCAGCAGTTTCTTAGCGAACTACTACGAGCAGTACTTC.

This rearrangement joins TRBV5-4 to TRBJ2-5; 10 nucleotides align to TRBD2. The J segment lost 5 bases and the V segment lost 1 base, leaving 2 bases of the junction unmatched. This CDR3 comprises 14 residues. Germline-derived CDR1 and CDR2 are SGHNT and YYREEE (reference sequence). The CDR3 DNA follows: TGTGCCAGCAGCTTGAAGCGGGAGGGGGAGACCCAGTACTTC. Translation: CASSLKREGETQYF.

The rearrangement links TRBV5-1 to TRBJ1-2; D remains ambiguous. The germline gives CDR1 SGHRS, CDR2 YFSETQ. The CDR3 runs to 14 residues. Trimming stripped 1 base from V and 5 bases from J, with 12 bases between. The CDR3 here is CASSLNIGGYGYTF. CDR3 nucleotides: TGCGCCAGCAGCTTGAACATCGGAGGGTATGGCTACACCTTC.

This chain links TRBV28 with TRBJ2-1, with D hard to call. Trimming pared 4 bases from V and 0 bases from J, leaving 4 bases between. Looked up from germline, CDR1 is MDHEN and CDR2 is SYDVKM. This CDR3 region has 13 residues. As DNA, the CDR3 is TGTGCCAGCAGTTCCTTCTCCTACAATGAGCAGTTCTTC. It translates to CASSSFSYNEQFF.

J is TRBJ1-2 and V is TRBV7-9, with a weak D call TRBD1 (5 bases). Trimming took 1 base from V and 5 from J, leaving 14 bases between them. CDR1 and CDR2 (germline): SEHNR, FQNEAQ (reference sequence). This CDR3 is 15 amino acids long. In DNA, the CDR3 is TGTGCCAGCAGCTTAGATGGGGCGCCGATATATGGCTACACCTTC. Residues: CASSLDGAPIYGYTF.